Presented here are 17 T cell receptor beta chains from one specimen sequenced in a study of blood T cell repertoires in COVID-19. Libraries were prepared by immunoSEQ multiplex PCR; TCRdb keeps only in-frame clonotypes and omits some of them. The table lists roughly 40,000 clones, approximately 85% of them singletons. Source material: peripheral blood. The receptors stem from a woman older than 75 with acute or convalescent COVID-19.

This clone was seen a single time. The chain joins TRBV29-1 to TRBJ1-1; D not resolved. The germline CDR1 and CDR2 sequences are SQVTM and ANQGSEA. The germline V and J ends were trimmed by 3 bases and 1 base, with 9 bases remaining between them. The CDR3 consists of 13 residues. The CDR3 loop is CSVEGRTNTEAFF. In DNA, the CDR3 is TGCAGCGTTGAGGGGAGAACGAACACTGAAGCTTTCTTT. Using reference TRBV29-1 and TRBJ1-1 for the parts outside the CDR3, the full variable domain is SAVISQKPSRDICQRGTSLTIQCQVDSQVTMMFWYRQQPGQSLTLIATANQGSEATYESGFVIDKFPISRPNLTFSTLTVSNMSPEDSSIYLCSVEGRTNTEAFFGQGTRLTVV.

The chain couples TRBV24-1 to TRBJ2-3; D possibly corresponds to TRBD1 (5 bases). The V and J ends lost 4 bases and 0 bases respectively, with 13 bases between them. CDR3 length equals 16 residues. Germline V lookup: CDR1 KGHDR, CDR2 SFDVKD. The CDR3: CATSETGAPSTDTQYF. In nucleotides, the CDR3 is TGTGCCACCAGTGAAACAGGAGCCCCTAGCACAGATACGCAGTATTTT.

The chain uses TRBV15 and TRBJ1-1, with D tentatively TRBD1 (6 bases). This CDR3 region has 12 residues. Between the trimmed V and J ends, which lost 8 bases and 4 bases, there was a span of 11 bases. Germline V gene sequence: CDR1 LNHNV, CDR2 YYDKDF (reference sequence). The CDR3, as DNA: TGTGCCACCTCAATAGGGGGCACTGAAGCTTTCTTT. As protein: CATSIGGTEAFF.

V and J are TRBV10-3 and TRBJ2-2; 12 bases match TRBD2. J was trimmed by 4 bases and V by 2 bases; bases with no gene match: 2. Germline CDR1 is ENHRY and CDR2 is SYGVKD. The CDR3 totals 16 residues. The CDR3 protein is CAISEPSGRATGELFF. The CDR3 DNA follows: TGTGCCATCAGTGAGCCTAGCGGGAGGGCCACCGGGGAGCTGTTTTTT.

This clone has only a few counts. The V call is TRBV7-8, the J call TRBJ1-3; no clear D gene. The V end was cut by 1 base, the J end by 4 bases, with 8 bases between. Germline V gene lookup returns CDR1 SGHVS and CDR2 FQNEAQ. This CDR3 spans 14 amino acids. The CDR3 DNA is TGTGCCAGCAGCTTAGGACTAACGGGAAACACCATATATTTT. Its protein is CASSLGLTGNTIYF. The full variable domain, in which reference TRBV7-8 and TRBJ1-3 provide the parts outside the CDR3, is GAGVSQSPRYKVAKRGQDVALRCDPISGHVSLFWYQQALGQGPEFLTYFQNEAQLDKSGLPSDRFFAERPEGSVSTLKIQRTQQEDSAVYLCASSLGLTGNTIYFGEGSWLTVV.

V is TRBV3-1 (or the pseudogene TRBV3-2) and J is TRBJ1-1, with D unclear. The length of the CDR3 is 15 residues. CDR1 is LGHDT and CDR2 is YNNKEL in the germline V gene (reference sequence). Trimming removed 1 base from V and 2 bases from J, with 11 bases in between. The CDR3 DNA follows: TGTGCCAGCAGCCAAGGACGGAGGGCAAACACTGAAGCTTTCTTT. Translation: CASSQGRRANTEAFF.

The V call is TRBV5-1, the J call TRBJ2-1, with 12 positions matching TRBD2. V shed 5 bases and J 4 bases; nucleotides not matched to a gene: 10. CDR1 is SGHRS, CDR2 YFSETQ, per germline. The CDR3 is 17 amino acids. The CDR3 nucleotides read TGCGCCAGCAGGTGGACTAGCGGGGAGGCTTCGTACAATGAGCAGTTCTTC. The encoded protein is CASRWTSGEASYNEQFF.

This rearrangement joins TRBV7-2 to TRBJ2-1; 7 bases map to TRBD1. The junction had 2 bases not matched to a gene; V was cut back by 1 base and J by 2 bases. The V gene's germline CDR1 is SGHTA and CDR2 FQGNSA. The length of the CDR3 is 15 residues. The CDR3 here is CASSLDRGTYNEQFF. The CDR3 DNA sequence: TGTGCCAGCAGCTTAGACAGGGGAACCTACAATGAGCAGTTCTTC.

Here the CDR3 reads CASSPSGNLLFYEQYF. In DNA form, the CDR3 reads TGTGCCAGCAGCCCCAGCGGGAATTTACTATTCTACGAGCAGTACTTC. The chain joins TRBV7-2 to TRBJ2-7, with 7 bases aligning to TRBD2. The CDR3 totals 16 residues. Germline V gene lookup returns CDR1 SGHTA and CDR2 FQGNSA. The V gene end was trimmed by 5 bases and the J gene end by 3 bases; junction bases not matched to a gene: 13.

This clone was seen a handful of times. The rearrangement uses TRBV4-1 and TRBJ1-4; D gene ambiguous. The CDR3 totals 13 residues. V lost 1 base, J lost 8 bases, and 8 bases lay in between. CDR1 and CDR2 from the germline V gene are MGHRA and YSYEKL. CDR3 bases: TGCGCCAGCAGCCAAGTTTCAATCGAAAAACTGTTTTTT. Protein: CASSQVSIEKLFF.

This chain uses TRBV28 with TRBJ2-2; D may be TRBD2 (6 bases). This CDR3 is built from 14 residues. Germline loops: CDR1 MDHEN, CDR2 SYDVKM. V was pared by 3 bases and J by 6 bases, with 11 bases between. The CDR3 loop is CASSLGLWPGELFF. CDR3 nucleotide sequence: TGTGCCAGCAGTTTGGGACTCTGGCCCGGGGAGCTGTTTTTT.

The chain links TRBV7-2 to TRBJ2-1; TRBD2 matches at 9 bases. V dropped 6 bases and J dropped 1; count of bases not matched to a gene: 4. This CDR3 comprises 15 residues. Germline loops: CDR1 SGHTA, CDR2 FQGNSA. For the CDR3, the DNA is TGTGCCAGCAGAACGGGACTAGCTTCCTACAATGAGCAGTTCTTC. The encoded protein is CASRTGLASYNEQFF.

This clone came up once. The chain has TRBV5-4 and TRBJ2-5; TRBD2 matches 15 bases. The CDR3 length is 15 residues. With V trimmed by 4 bases and J by 5 bases, 3 bases remained unmatched. CDR1 and CDR2 (germline): SGHNT, YYREEE (reference sequence). The CDR3 DNA reads TGTGCCAGCAGCCCGGGACTAGCGGGAGGTGAGACCCAGTACTTC. Translated: CASSPGLAGGETQYF.

This clone was picked up a small number of times. V is TRBV5-1 and J is TRBJ1-6; TRBD1 matches at 7 bases. Germline V CDR1 and CDR2: SGHRS, YFSETQ. Trimming at V came to 4 bases and at J to 8 bases, leaving 9 bases not matched to a gene. This CDR3 contains 15 residues. This CDR3 reads CASSPDRVRDSPLHF. The CDR3, as DNA: TGCGCCAGCAGCCCTGACAGGGTTCGGGATTCACCCCTCCACTTT.

DNA for the CDR3: TGTGCCTGGAGTGCATCCAGGGATGTGCGATCGAATGAAAAACTGTTTTTT. It is translated as CAWSASRDVRSNEKLFF. V gene TRBV30 combines with J gene TRBJ1-4, with D perhaps TRBD1 (5 bases). The CDR3 has 17 amino acids. Trimming took off 1 base at V and 5 bases at J, with 20 bases between the two ends. CDR1 and CDR2 (germline): GTSNPN, SVGIG (reference sequence).

The rearrangement joins TRBV6-1 to TRBJ1-5, with 9 bases lining up with TRBD1. Germline assignment: CDR1 MNHNS and CDR2 SASEGT. The CDR3 sequence is 15 residues long. J was trimmed by 4 bases and V by 5 bases; bases with no gene match: 6. CDR3 sequence (DNA): TGTGCCAGCAGTTTAGACAGGGGGTCTAATCAGCCCCAGCATTTT. This translates into CASSLDRGSNQPQHF.

The chain is built from TRBV5-4 and TRBJ1-5, with 8 bases lining up with TRBD1. CDR1 and CDR2 (germline): SGHNT, YYREEE (reference sequence). This CDR3 is 14 amino acids long. V dropped 4 bases and J dropped 4; count of bases not matched to a gene: 4. CDR3 nucleotides: TGTGCCAGCAGCCCCGGACAGGGAAATCAGCCCCAGCATTTT. Residues: CASSPGQGNQPQHF.